This T cell receptor (beta chain) was sequenced during a study of regulatory T cells in long-lasting Graves disease. Relying on iRepertoire HTBI primers and Arm-PCR of CDR3 regions, the team built TCR beta libraries. In TCRdb, the multiplex PCR reads were re-called with MiXCR into one record per CDR3 protein. Of roughly 530,000 distinct CDR3 sequences in the sample, about 15% were seen once. Time point of the sample: newly diagnosed GD, antithyroid drugs for less than 3 months. The authors made the TCR library using RNA they extracted from PBMCs. In Xi'an, China, an endocrinology department was the source of patients. This clonotype turned up a few times. CDR3 length equals 17 residues. Unmatched junction bases numbered 14, after V lost 2 bases and J lost 7 bases. Germline-derived CDR1 and CDR2 are SGHRS and YFSETQ. This sample also belongs to another study, concerning T cells in Graves' hyperthyroidism and ophthalmopathy.

The sequences come from peripheral blood mononuclear cells (PBMCs), collected at new diagnosis, from a patient treated with antithyroid drugs. The rearrangement joins TRBV5-1 to TRBJ2-1; TRBD2 matches 8 bases. This sequence originates from a woman aged 35-65 years with Graves disease. CDR3 sequence (DNA): TGCGCCAGCAGCTTTACCCCCCTAGCGGGCGAGCTGAATGAGCAGTTCTTC. Protein: CASSFTPLAGELNEQFF.